This is a list of T cell receptor beta chains from one sample in a study of blood T cell repertoires in COVID-19. Only in-frame clones appear in the TCRdb table, and some are missing; sequencing was by immunoSEQ multiplex PCR. Among about half a million clones listed, 75% to 90% were seen once. Sample: peripheral blood. The receptor source for this set is a man younger than 35 with COVID-19, enrolled during active disease. Each CDR3 is given with its conserved first and last residue. D genes are given only for firm matches. Size is stated for part of the rows, as once, few or many counts, or as a class when the clone is expanded.

abundance	j_gene	d_gene	v_gene	CDR3nt	CDR3aa
few	TRBJ2-7	.	TRBV6-5	TGTGCCAGCAGAGACACCGGAGAGCAGTACTTC	CASRDTGEQYF
.	TRBJ2-7	TRBD1	TRBV27	TGTGCCAGCAGTTTACGACAGGGCGTAGACGAGCAGTACTTC	CASSLRQGVDEQYF
.	TRBJ2-1	.	TRBV5-1	TGCGCCAGCAGCTTGGGGAGTCTTTCCTACAATGAGCAGTTCTTC	CASSLGSLSYNEQFF
few	TRBJ1-1	TRBD1	TRBV18	TGTGCCAGCTCACCACTTGGGACAGGGGGCGCAAACACTGAAGCTTTCTTT	CASSPLGTGGANTEAFF
.	TRBJ1-2	TRBD1	TRBV7-9	TGTGCCAGCAGCTTAGGGGCCCGGGACAGGGGGTTAGGAGGCTACACCTTC	CASSLGARDRGLGGYTF
.	TRBJ2-7	TRBD2	TRBV7-3	TGTGCCAGCAGCCCGCTAGCGGGAGGGCCCTACGAGCAGTACTTC	CASSPLAGGPYEQYF
.	TRBJ1-4	TRBD1	TRBV2	TGTGCCAGCAGTGAGTTGACAGGGGGCAGGGAAAAACTGTTTTTT	CASSELTGGREKLFF
.	TRBJ2-7	TRBD2	TRBV6-5	TGTGCCAGCAGCCAAATAGCGGGACCCTCCTACGAGCAGTACTTC	CASSQIAGPSYEQYF
.	TRBJ2-7	.	TRBV6-5	TGTGCCAGCAGTTCGACACCCCTGAACGAGCAGTACTTC	CASSSTPLNEQYF
.	TRBJ2-7	TRBD1	TRBV23-1	TGCGCCAGCTGGTGCCCTTTCGGACAGGGGGCCGGTGAGCAGTACTTC	CASWCPFGQGAGEQYF
once	TRBJ2-1	.	TRBV9	TGTGCCAGCAGCTCAAGGGGGGGTGAGCAGTTCTTC	CASSSRGGEQFF
once	TRBJ1-4	.	TRBV25-1	TGTGCCAGCAGTGAAAACGCGAATGAAAAACTGTTTTTT	CASSENANEKLFF